A single TCR beta chain is shown here with its context. The target antigen is unknown. Repeated repertoire sampling spanned the course of chemoradiotherapy. The ends lost 4 bases at V and 4 bases at J; junction bases unmatched: 4. Germline CDR1 reads SGDLS; CDR2 reads YYNGEE. This CDR3 has 14 residues. Clones were sequenced by immunoSEQ multiplex PCR, and TCRdb holds only the in-frame ones, with some missing. The table has approximately 52,000 clones, more than 75% seen once. The data stem from a study of chemoradiotherapy in HPV16-positive cancers. In the study overall: Candidate HPV-specific T-cell clones and common TCR motifs came from functional assays in two HPV16-positive patients.

Study-wide results and limits: HPV-specific T cells were functionally defined from only a couple of HPV16-positive patients.

This clonotype originated in a human donor with HPV-associated anogenital cancer. Sequencing was performed on blood, taken from a patient who underwent chemoradiotherapy. The chain has TRBV9 and TRBJ2-3; 9 bases align to TRBD1. CDR3 in amino acids: CASSRGTGSDTQYF. CDR3 nucleotide sequence: TGTGCCAGCAGCCGCGGGACAGGGTCAGATACGCAGTATTTT.